This T cell receptor beta chain stems from a study of shared clonotypes between healthy human individuals. Whole-study results and caveats: Blood alone was sampled, and tissue repertoires likely differ. Several donors showed sharing of about 5.5% of naive CD4 clonotypes.

As regards this clone: The antigen remains undetermined. One end of the junction varies from germline; a read error may be responsible.

TCRdb's table, derived via immunoSEQ multiplex PCR, lists solely in-frame clones and lacks some. This table holds roughly 2.5 million clones, around nine tenths found once. Germline values: CDR1 MNHEY, CDR2 SVGAGI. The CDR3 spans 15 residues. The genes are TRBV6-5 and TRBJ1-2; no definite D call. This clonotype originated in a man aged 18 to 29 in good health. The sequenced sample was naive CD4+ T cells sorted from blood. Documented subset: CD45RA+ positively selected. CDR3 nucleotide sequence: TGTGCCAGCAGTTACTCGAGAAGTCCCGCCCGAGTGTGGGCCTTC. Translation: CASSYSRSPARVWAF.